These 12 T cell receptor beta chains were all obtained from the same sample, sequenced in a study of cytomegalovirus exposure and HLA in healthy donors (dated by TCRdb to about 2017). Libraries were constructed by the immunoSEQ multiplex PCR assay. The multiplex PCR relied on a mix of 60 forward primers for TCR Vbeta segments and 13 reverse primers for TCR Jbeta segments. TCRdb provides this immuneACCESS table in a form limited to in-frame rearrangements. Some clones are lacking; in checked studies, under half of them reflect an unresolved V gene, and why the rest are absent is not known. The sample yields 150,000 or so clones; roughly 85% were counted once. The ten top clones hold about 1.3% of the sample. Sequenced: PBMCs. The receptors stem from a man aged 30 to 39 in good health and CMV-seronegative.

V gene TRBV27 combines with J gene TRBJ2-5, with a weak D call TRBD1 (6 bases). Germline V gene lookup returns CDR1 MNHEY and CDR2 SMNVEV (reference sequence). With 5 bases removed from V and 7 bases from J, the gap between germline ends came to 20 bases. CDR3 size: 15 residues. Here the CDR3 reads CASSLAGDSLRTQYF. The CDR3 DNA reads TGTGCCAGCAGTCTAGCAGGGGATTCTCTGAGGACCCAGTACTTC.

V is TRBV7-9 and J is TRBJ2-2, with a possible D match to TRBD1 (5 bases). The CDR3 is 14 residues long. V was trimmed by 5 bases and J by 4 bases, leaving 11 bases between them. Germline-derived CDR1 and CDR2 are SEHNR and FQNEAQ (reference sequence). CDR3 sequence (DNA): TGTGCCAGCAGCCCCCGACAGAGCACCGGGGAGCTGTTTTTT. It encodes CASSPRQSTGELFF.

This clone was detected once. The chain links TRBV30 to TRBJ2-1, with 15 bases lining up with TRBD2. The CDR3 loop spans 15 amino acids. Trimming removed 0 bases from V and 8 bases from J; junction bases left unmatched: 2. Germline V gene sequence: CDR1 GTSNPN, CDR2 SVGIG (reference sequence). CDR3 in amino acids: CAWSVWTSGGDEQFF. The CDR3 DNA reads TGTGCCTGGAGTGTCTGGACTAGCGGGGGGGATGAGCAGTTCTTC.

The chain joins TRBV28 to TRBJ1-1, with no clear D. V gave up 5 bases and J gave up 7 bases, with 11 bases separating them. Germline loops: CDR1 MDHEN, CDR2 SYDVKM. CDR3 size: 12 residues. This CDR3 is CASSLIQYEAFF. In DNA, the CDR3 is TGTGCCAGCAGTCTGATACAGTATGAAGCTTTCTTT.

V is TRBV4-1 and J is TRBJ2-7; D is perhaps TRBD1 (6 bases). V lost 1 base and J lost 0, with 16 bases in between. CDR1 and CDR2 from the germline V gene are MGHRA and YSYEKL. The CDR3 sequence is 17 residues long. The CDR3 DNA sequence: TGCGCCAGCAGCCAAGCCAACACAGGGTGGACCTCCTACGAGCAGTACTTC. Translation: CASSQANTGWTSYEQYF.

V and J are TRBV6-5 and TRBJ2-5; D is ambiguous. V lost 0 bases and J lost 1, with 9 bases in between. Germline V gene lookup returns CDR1 MNHEY and CDR2 SVGAGI. The CDR3 is made up of 15 amino acids. CDR3 nucleotide sequence: TGTGCCAGCAGTTACTCGAGGCGCCCCCAAGAGACCCAGTACTTC. Protein product: CASSYSRRPQETQYF.

The chain recombines TRBV28 with TRBJ2-1, with unresolved D. Germline V lookup: CDR1 MDHEN, CDR2 SYDVKM. The CDR3 totals 14 residues. The germline V and J ends were trimmed by 10 bases and 3 bases, with 16 bases remaining between them. The CDR3 reads CATTMGANYNEQFF. Here the CDR3 DNA reads TGTGCCACCACTATGGGTGCGAACTACAATGAGCAGTTCTTC.

The gene calls are TRBV5-4 and TRBJ2-3; maybe TRBD2 (5 bases). Between the trimmed V and J ends, which lost 3 bases and 0 bases, there was a span of 14 bases. This CDR3 comprises 16 residues. The germline V gene encodes CDR1 SGHNT and CDR2 YYREEE (reference sequence). The CDR3 DNA reads TGTGCCAGCAGCTCCCGTGAAAAGCGGAGCACAGATACGCAGTATTTT. Protein sequence: CASSSREKRSTDTQYF.

The chain couples TRBV7-9 to TRBJ2-5; a weak D match, TRBD2 (6 bases). Germline V gene data show CDR1 as SEHNR and CDR2 as FQNEAQ (reference sequence). This CDR3 spans 13 amino acids. The V end was cut by 0 bases, the J end by 5 bases, with 7 bases between. CDR3 residues: CASSLAGTETQYF. Here the CDR3 DNA reads TGTGCCAGCAGCTTAGCCGGGACTGAGACCCAGTACTTC.

The rearrangement joins TRBV10-3 to TRBJ2-7; D possibly corresponds to TRBD2 (5 bases). Germline loops: CDR1 ENHRY, CDR2 SYGVKD. The CDR3 sequence is 14 residues long. V dropped 6 bases and J dropped 3 bases, with 15 bases sitting between them. CDR3 in amino acids: CAIRSWERIYEQYF. Here the CDR3 DNA reads TGTGCCATCAGATCCTGGGAGCGCATCTACGAGCAGTACTTC.

This chain uses TRBV2 with TRBJ1-3; possibly TRBD1 for D (6 bases). The CDR3 contains 17 residues. Germline values: CDR1 SNHLY, CDR2 FYNNEI. V shed 1 base and J shed 0 bases, with 13 bases lying between them. CDR3 sequence reads: CASSEVGGANSGNTIYF. In DNA, the CDR3 is TGTGCCAGCAGTGAAGTGGGGGGGGCCAACTCTGGAAACACCATATATTTT.

This clone showed up just once. A junction boundary mismatches the germline segment, possibly from a read error. The chain couples TRBV7-9 to TRBJ2-7; tentative D call: TRBD1 (6 bases). The germline V gene encodes CDR1 SEHNR and CDR2 FQNEAQ (reference sequence). There are 15 residues in the CDR3. In nucleotides, the CDR3 is TGTTCCAGCAGCTTTAGTCCGGACAGTAGCTACGAGCAGTACTTC. Its translation: CSSSFSPDSSYEQYF.